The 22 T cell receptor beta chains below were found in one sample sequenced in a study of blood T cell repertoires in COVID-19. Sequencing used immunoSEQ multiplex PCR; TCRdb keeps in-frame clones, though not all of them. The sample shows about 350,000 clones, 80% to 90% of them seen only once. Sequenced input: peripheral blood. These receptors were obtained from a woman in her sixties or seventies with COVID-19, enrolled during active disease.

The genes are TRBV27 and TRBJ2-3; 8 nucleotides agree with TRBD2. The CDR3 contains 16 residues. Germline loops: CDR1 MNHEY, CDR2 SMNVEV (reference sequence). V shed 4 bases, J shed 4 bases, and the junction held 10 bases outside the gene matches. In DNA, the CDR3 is TGTGCCAGCAGTTCCCTCACCGGGACTAGGCCAGATACGCAGTATTTT. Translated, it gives CASSSLTGTRPDTQYF.

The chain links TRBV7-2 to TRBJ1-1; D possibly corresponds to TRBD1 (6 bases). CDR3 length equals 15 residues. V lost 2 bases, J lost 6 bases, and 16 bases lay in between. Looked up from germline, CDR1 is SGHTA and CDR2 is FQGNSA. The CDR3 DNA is TGTGCCAGCAGCTTAACCGGGGGGCGCAATCCTGAAGCTTTCTTT. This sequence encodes CASSLTGGRNPEAFF.

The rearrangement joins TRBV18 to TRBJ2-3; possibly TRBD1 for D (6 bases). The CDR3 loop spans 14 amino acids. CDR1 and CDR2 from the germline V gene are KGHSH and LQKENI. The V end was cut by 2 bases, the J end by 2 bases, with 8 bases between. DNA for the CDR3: TGTGCCAGCTCACCAGGACAGACCACAGATACGCAGTATTTT. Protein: CASSPGQTTDTQYF.

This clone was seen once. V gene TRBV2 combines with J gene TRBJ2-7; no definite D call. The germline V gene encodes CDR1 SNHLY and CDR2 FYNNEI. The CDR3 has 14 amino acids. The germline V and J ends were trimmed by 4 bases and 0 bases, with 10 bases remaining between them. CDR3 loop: CASSVRRSSYEQYF. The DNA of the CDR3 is TGTGCCAGCAGTGTAAGGAGAAGCTCCTACGAGCAGTACTTC.

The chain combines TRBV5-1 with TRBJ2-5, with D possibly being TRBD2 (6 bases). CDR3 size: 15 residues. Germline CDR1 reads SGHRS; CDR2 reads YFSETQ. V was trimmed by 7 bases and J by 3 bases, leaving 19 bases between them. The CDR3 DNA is TGCGCCAGCCGCCCCGGGGCGCGGGGAGAAGAGACCCAGTACTTC. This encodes CASRPGARGEETQYF.

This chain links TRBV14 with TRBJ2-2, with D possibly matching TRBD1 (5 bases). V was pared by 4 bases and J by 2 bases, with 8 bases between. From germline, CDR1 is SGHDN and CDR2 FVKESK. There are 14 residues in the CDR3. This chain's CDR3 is CASSPQGNTGELFF. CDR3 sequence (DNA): TGTGCCAGCAGCCCCCAGGGTAACACCGGGGAGCTGTTTTTT.

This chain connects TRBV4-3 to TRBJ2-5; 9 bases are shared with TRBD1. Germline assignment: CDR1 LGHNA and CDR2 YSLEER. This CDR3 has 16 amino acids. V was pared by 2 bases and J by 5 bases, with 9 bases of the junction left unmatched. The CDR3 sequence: CASSQRGTGQGETQYF. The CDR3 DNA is TGCGCCAGCAGCCAAAGGGGGACAGGGCAGGGTGAGACCCAGTACTTC.

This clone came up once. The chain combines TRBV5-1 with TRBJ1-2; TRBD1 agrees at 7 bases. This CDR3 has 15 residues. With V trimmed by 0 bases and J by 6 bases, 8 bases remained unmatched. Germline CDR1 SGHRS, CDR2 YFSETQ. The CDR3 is CASSLGGDRAHGYTF. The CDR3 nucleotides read TGCGCCAGCAGCTTGGGGGGTGACAGGGCTCATGGCTACACCTTC.

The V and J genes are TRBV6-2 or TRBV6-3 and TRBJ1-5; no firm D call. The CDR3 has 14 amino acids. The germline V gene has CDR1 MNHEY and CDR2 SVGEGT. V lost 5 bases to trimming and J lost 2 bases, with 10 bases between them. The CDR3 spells CASSQWSGNQPQHF. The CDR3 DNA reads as TGTGCCAGCAGTCAATGGAGCGGCAATCAGCCCCAGCATTTT.

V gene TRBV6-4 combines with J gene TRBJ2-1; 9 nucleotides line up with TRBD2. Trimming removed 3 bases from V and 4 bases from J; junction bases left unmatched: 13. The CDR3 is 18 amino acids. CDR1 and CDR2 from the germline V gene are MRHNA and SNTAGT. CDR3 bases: TGTGCCAGCAGTGAAAAATTTTTGGGGACTAGCATTTACAATGAGCAGTTCTTC. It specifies CASSEKFLGTSIYNEQFF.

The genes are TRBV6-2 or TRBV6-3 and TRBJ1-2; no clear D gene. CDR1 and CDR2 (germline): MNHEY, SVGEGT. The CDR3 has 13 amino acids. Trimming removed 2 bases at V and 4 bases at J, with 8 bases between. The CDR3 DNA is TGTGCCAGCAGTTACCGGCAGGTCTATGGCTACACCTTC. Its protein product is CASSYRQVYGYTF.

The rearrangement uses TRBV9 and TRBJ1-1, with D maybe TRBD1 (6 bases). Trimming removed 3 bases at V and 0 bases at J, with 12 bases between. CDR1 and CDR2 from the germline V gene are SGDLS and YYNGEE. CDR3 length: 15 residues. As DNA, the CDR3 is TGTGCCAGCAGCGGAGGGGGGGCCTTGAACACTGAAGCTTTCTTT. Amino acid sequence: CASSGGGALNTEAFF.

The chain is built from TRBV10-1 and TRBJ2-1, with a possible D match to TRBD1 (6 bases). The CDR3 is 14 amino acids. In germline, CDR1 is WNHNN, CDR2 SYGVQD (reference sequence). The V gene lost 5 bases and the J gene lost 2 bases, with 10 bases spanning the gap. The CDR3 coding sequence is TGCGCCAGCAGTAAGGGACAAGCCTACAATGAGCAGTTCTTC. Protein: CASSKGQAYNEQFF.

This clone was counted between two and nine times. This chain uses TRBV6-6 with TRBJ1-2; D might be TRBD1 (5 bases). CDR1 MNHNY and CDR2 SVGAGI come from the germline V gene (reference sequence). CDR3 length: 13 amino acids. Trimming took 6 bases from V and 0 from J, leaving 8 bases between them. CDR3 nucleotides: TGTGCCAGCAGCCAGGACACTAACTATGGCTACACCTTC. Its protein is CASSQDTNYGYTF.

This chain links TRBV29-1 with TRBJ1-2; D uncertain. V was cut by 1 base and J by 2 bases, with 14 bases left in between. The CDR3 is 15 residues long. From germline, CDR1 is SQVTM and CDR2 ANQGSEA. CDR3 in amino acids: CSVEGPRDNNYGYTF. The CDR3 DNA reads TGCAGCGTTGAAGGGCCCCGCGACAACAACTATGGCTACACCTTC.

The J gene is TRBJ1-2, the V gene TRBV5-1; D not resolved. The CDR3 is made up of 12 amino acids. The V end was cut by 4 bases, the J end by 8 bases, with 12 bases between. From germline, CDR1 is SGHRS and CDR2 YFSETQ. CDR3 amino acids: CASSLDGGGYTF. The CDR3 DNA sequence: TGCGCCAGCAGCCTGGATGGAGGAGGCTACACCTTC.

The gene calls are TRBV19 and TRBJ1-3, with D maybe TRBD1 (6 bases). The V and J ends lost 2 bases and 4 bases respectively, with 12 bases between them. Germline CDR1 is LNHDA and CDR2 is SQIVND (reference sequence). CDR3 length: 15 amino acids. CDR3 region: CASSITGSQGNTIYF. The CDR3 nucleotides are TGTGCCAGTAGTATAACAGGGTCCCAAGGAAACACCATATATTTT.

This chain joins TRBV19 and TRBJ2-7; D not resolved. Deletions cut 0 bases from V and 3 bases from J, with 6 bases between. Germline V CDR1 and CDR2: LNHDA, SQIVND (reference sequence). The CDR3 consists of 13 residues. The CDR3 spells CASSIDRNYEQYF. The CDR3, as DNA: TGTGCCAGTAGTATAGACAGAAACTACGAGCAGTACTTC. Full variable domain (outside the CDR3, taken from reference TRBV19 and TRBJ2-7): DGGITQSPKYLFRKEGQNVTLSCEQNLNHDAMYWYRQDPGQGLRLIYYSQIVNDFQKGDIAEGYSVSREKKESFPLTVTSAQKNPTAFYLCASSIDRNYEQYFGPGTRLTVT.

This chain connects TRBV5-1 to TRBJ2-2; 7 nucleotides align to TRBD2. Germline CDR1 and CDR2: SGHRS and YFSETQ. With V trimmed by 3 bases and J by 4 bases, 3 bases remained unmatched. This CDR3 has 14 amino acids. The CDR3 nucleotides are TGCGCCAGCAGCTCGGCTAGCGGCACCGGGGAGCTGTTTTTT. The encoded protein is CASSSASGTGELFF.

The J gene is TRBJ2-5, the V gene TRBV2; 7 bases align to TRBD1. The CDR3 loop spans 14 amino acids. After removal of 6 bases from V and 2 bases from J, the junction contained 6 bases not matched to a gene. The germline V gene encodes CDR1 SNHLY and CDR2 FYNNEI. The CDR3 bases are TGTGCCAGCAGAAGGACAGGAGATCAAGAGACCCAGTACTTC. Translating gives CASRRTGDQETQYF.

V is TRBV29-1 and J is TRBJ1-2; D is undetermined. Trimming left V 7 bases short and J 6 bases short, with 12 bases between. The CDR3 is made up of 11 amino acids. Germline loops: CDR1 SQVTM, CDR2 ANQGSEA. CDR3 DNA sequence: TGCAGCGGTGGAGGATCTCATGGCTACACCTTC. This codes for CSGGGSHGYTF.

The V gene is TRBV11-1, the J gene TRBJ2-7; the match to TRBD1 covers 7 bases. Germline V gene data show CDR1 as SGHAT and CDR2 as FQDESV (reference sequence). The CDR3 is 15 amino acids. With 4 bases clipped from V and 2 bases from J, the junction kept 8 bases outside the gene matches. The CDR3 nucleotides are TGTGCCAGCAGCTCGCCCGGGACAGAGACCTACGAGCAGTACTTC. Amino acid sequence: CASSSPGTETYEQYF.